The entry below gives a single T cell receptor beta chain sequence along with its context. Its antigen is undetermined. The data stem from a study of identical twins. The length of the CDR3 is 17 residues. Germline-derived CDR1 and CDR2 are SEHNR and FQNEAQ (reference sequence). The junction had 8 bases not matched to a gene; V was cut back by 5 bases and J by 2 bases. TCRdb reprocessed the 5' RACE reads via MiXCR and lists one record per CDR3 protein. The sample has hundreds of thousands of distinct CDR3 sequences; approximately 21% are singletons. Notes on the study in general: Models underestimated out-of-frame TCR alpha sharing in monozygotic twins. The more abundant beta clonotypes in cord blood had fewer insertions, and memory repertoires did not show this.

The sample was also linked to a second study, of T cells expressing NK-cell markers. That source reports: Out of eight donors sequenced, seven tested HCMV-seropositive and the remaining one seronegative. One observes that, in several donors, these clonotypes were also the leading ones within the CD3+CD56-NKG2C+ fraction.

The sequencing sample was made of PBMCs. The receptor comes from a woman between 18 and 29 years old in good health. The rearrangement joins TRBV7-9 to TRBJ2-3; TRBD2 matches 12 bases. The CDR3 protein is CASSALRTSGDTDTQYF. The CDR3 DNA sequence: TGTGCCAGCAGCGCCCTGAGGACTAGCGGGGACACAGATACGCAGTATTTT.